This is a list of T cell receptor beta chains from one sample in a study of blood T cell repertoires in COVID-19. Using immunoSEQ multiplex PCR, the repertoire was profiled, and TCRdb retains in-frame clones only, with some absent. The data hold roughly 150,000 clones, with approximately 80% observed a single time. The sequencing input was PBMCs or T cells enriched from blood (not recorded which). All receptors derive from a man aged 70 or older who had been exposed to COVID-19. Both conserved end residues are trimmed from each CDR3. The order of the fields is J gene, V gene, CDR3 protein.

TRBJ2-5 | TRBV4-1 | ASSQVGLGGGLRETQY
TRBJ1-2 | TRBV29-1 | SVGQDYGYT
TRBJ1-2 | TRBV7-9 | ASSSDRLYGYT
TRBJ1-1 | TRBV11-3 | ASSPRTGTEAF
TRBJ1-2 | TRBV5-1 | ASSPDPDRGGYT
TRBJ1-1 | TRBV11-2 | ASSRGQGERVAF
TRBJ1-5 | TRBV7-9 | ASSFQGKNQPQH
TRBJ1-1 | TRBV5-1 | ASSFGQGAIWAKEAF
TRBJ2-5 | TRBV6-4 | ASSRTSGGAETQY
TRBJ1-1 | TRBV4-3 | ASSQAPGMNTEAF
TRBJ1-3 | TRBV19 | ATEKTGDGNTIY
TRBJ2-5 | TRBV7-9 | ASSLAGLAGETQY
TRBJ1-2 | TRBV30 | AWSLGINYGYT
TRBJ2-1 | TRBV18 | ASSTPGDEQF
TRBJ1-1 | TRBV21-1 | ASSKSSGVAAF
TRBJ2-7 | TRBV9 | ASSPREGHSYEQY
TRBJ2-3 | TRBV6-5 | ASSYSGRTSTDTQY
TRBJ2-1 | TRBV6-5 | ASSKSGIEQF
TRBJ1-2 | TRBV6-2/TRBV6-3 | ASSYGQTNNYGYT
TRBJ1-4 | TRBV9 | ASSAGNRVANEKLF
TRBJ2-5 | TRBV7-2 | ASSSSPSGQQETQY
TRBJ1-2 | TRBV28 | ASSLGSEYYGYT
TRBJ1-4 | TRBV7-9 | ASSRGQGREKLF
TRBJ1-1 | TRBV25-1 | ASRISGQEGFTEAF
TRBJ1-2 | TRBV11-1 | ASSSSHGYT
TRBJ1-3 | TRBV28 | ASIRGGTGNTIY
TRBJ2-7 | TRBV5-6 | ASSVIGRAPYEQY
TRBJ2-1 | TRBV30 | AWGLAGSYNEQF
TRBJ1-6 | TRBV4-1 | ASSHGTGGNSPLH
TRBJ2-7 | TRBV23-1 | ATAAGPPVEQY
TRBJ1-6 | TRBV19 | ASSIGNQVNSPLH
TRBJ1-3 | TRBV19 | ASSSQGAGSGNTIY
TRBJ2-3 | TRBV5-1 | ASSHGQGKDTQY
TRBJ2-1 | TRBV29-1 | SVVRPGTFLNEQF
TRBJ2-7 | TRBV21-1 | ASSRDSRAYEQY
TRBJ1-5 | TRBV29-1 | SVGQGNNQPQH
TRBJ1-5 | TRBV21-1 | ASIIFNQPQH
TRBJ2-7 | TRBV20-1 | SARDGRREN
TRBJ2-7 | TRBV6-5 | ASSYDSGPQGEQY
TRBJ1-3 | TRBV28 | ASSLWVTGNSGNTIY
TRBJ2-5 | TRBV4-1 | ASSQDKGAAMGETQY
TRBJ2-5 | TRBV6-2/TRBV6-3 | ASSYSPREEGGRETQY
TRBJ1-2 | TRBV6-5 | ASSYGARGSYGYT
TRBJ2-6 | TRBV6-2/TRBV6-3 | ASSYLLTGLTGANVLT
TRBJ2-3 | TRBV28 | ASSFQQTDTQY
TRBJ1-2 | TRBV6-2/TRBV6-3 | ASSYQGSIYGYT
TRBJ1-1 | TRBV11-2 | ASTPPGMNTEAF
TRBJ1-1 | TRBV19 | ASTLGDRYTEAF
TRBJ2-5 | TRBV10-1 | ANERGSSKETQY
TRBJ2-3 | TRBV7-2 | ASSADRASTDTQY
TRBJ2-1 | TRBV4-3 | ASSQDRRINNEQF
TRBJ1-1 | TRBV29-1 | SAHQRGQTNTEAF
TRBJ1-2 | TRBV29-1 | SAEREDRVGGYT
TRBJ1-5 | TRBV19 | ASSSGPDRPNQPQH
TRBJ2-4 | TRBV11-3 | ASSRGQGAGNIQY
TRBJ1-2 | TRBV28 | ASSPTGVGGYT
TRBJ1-1 | TRBV18 | ASSPDRKNTEAF
TRBJ1-2 | TRBV13 | ASSSSPGLYGYT
TRBJ1-2 | TRBV6-2/TRBV6-3 | ASSYAQGATGYGYT
TRBJ1-3 | TRBV11-3 | ASSLGIGNTIY